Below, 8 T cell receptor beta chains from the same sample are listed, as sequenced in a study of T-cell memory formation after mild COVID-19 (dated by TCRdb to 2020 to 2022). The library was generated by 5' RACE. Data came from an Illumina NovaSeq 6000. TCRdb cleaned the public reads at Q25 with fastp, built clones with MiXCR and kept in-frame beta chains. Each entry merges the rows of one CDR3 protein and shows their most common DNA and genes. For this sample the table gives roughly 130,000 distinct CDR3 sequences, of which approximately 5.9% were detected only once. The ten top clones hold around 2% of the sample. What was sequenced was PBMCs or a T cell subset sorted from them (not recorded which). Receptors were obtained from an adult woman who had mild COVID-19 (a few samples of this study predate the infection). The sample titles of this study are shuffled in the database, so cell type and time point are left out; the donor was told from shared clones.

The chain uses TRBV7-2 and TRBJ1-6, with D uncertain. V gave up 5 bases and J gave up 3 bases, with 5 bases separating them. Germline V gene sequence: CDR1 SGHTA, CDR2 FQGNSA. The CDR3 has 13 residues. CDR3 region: CASSARYNSPLHF. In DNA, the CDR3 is TGTGCCAGCAGCGCCCGCTATAATTCACCCCTCCACTTT.

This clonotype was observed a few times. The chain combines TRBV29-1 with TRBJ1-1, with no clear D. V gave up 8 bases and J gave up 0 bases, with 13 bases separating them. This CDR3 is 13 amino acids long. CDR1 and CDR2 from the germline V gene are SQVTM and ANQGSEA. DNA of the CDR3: TGCAGCTCGAGGGCGGGGATGAACACTGAAGCTTTCTTT. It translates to CSSRAGMNTEAFF. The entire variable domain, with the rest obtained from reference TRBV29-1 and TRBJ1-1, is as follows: SAVISQKPSRDICQRGTSLTIQCQVDSQVTMMFWYRQQPGQSLTLIATANQGSEATYESGFVIDKFPISRPNLTFSTLTVSNMSPEDSSIYLCSSRAGMNTEAFFGQGTRLTVV.

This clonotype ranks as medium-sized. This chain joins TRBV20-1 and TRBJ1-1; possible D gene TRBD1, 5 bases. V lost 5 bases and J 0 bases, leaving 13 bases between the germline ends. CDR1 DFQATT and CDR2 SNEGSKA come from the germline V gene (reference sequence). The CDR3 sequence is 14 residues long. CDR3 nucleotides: TGCAGTGCTCCTAGGACAAGGATGAACACTGAAGCTTTCTTT. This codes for CSAPRTRMNTEAFF.

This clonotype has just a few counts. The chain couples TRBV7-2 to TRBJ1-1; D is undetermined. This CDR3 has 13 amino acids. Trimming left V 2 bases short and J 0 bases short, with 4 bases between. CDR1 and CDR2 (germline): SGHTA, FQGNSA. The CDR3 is CASSLWVNTEAFF. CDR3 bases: TGTGCCAGCAGCTTATGGGTGAACACTGAAGCTTTCTTT.

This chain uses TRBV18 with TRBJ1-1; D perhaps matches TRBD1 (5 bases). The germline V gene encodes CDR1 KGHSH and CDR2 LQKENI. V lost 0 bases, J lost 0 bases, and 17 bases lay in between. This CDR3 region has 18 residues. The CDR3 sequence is CASSPPRGSLGMNTEAFF. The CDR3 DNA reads TGTGCCAGCTCACCACCCCGGGGCAGCTTGGGAATGAACACTGAAGCTTTCTTT.

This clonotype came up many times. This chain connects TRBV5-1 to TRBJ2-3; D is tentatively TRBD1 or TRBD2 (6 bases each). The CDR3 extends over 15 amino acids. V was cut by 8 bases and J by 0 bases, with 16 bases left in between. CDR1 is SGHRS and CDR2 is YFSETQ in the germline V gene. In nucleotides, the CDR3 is TGCGCCAGGACCCCGAGGGGGACTAGCACAGATACGCAGTATTTT. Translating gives CARTPRGTSTDTQYF.

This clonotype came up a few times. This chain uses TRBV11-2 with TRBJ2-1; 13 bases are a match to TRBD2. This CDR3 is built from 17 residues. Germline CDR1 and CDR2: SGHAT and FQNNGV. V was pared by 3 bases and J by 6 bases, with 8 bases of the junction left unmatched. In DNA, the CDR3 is TGTGCCAGCAGCTTCGGGTTGGGGACTAGCGGGACCAATGAGCAGTTCTTC. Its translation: CASSFGLGTSGTNEQFF.

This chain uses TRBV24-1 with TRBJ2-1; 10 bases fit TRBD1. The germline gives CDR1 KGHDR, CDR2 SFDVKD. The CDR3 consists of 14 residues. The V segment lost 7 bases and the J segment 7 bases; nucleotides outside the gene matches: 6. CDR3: CATSPGQGSNEQFF. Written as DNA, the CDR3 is TGTGCCACCAGCCCGGGACAGGGGTCGAATGAGCAGTTCTTC.